The 5 T cell receptor beta chains below all came from one sample that was sequenced in a study of T cell changes during pregnancy in multiple sclerosis. Sequenced by immunoSEQ multiplex PCR; TCRdb stores in-frame clones only, minus some. The sample holds around 24,000 clones; about nine tenths are singletons and the top ten take about 13%. The sample consisted of CD8+ T cells from peripheral blood mononuclear cells, taken in the first trimester of pregnancy. These TCRs come from a female donor in good health, enrolled as a control in a pregnancy study.

Only one count was recorded for this clone. V and J are TRBV28 and TRBJ2-7, with TRBD2 identical over 10 bases. The CDR3 runs to 14 residues. Germline trimming cut 10 bases from V and 3 bases from J; bases unmatched to any gene: 9. Germline values: CDR1 MDHEN, CDR2 SYDVKM. The CDR3 is CATAGLAGDYEQYF. The CDR3 DNA reads TGTGCCACCGCGGGGCTAGCGGGGGACTACGAGCAGTACTTC.

The chain employs TRBV29-1 and TRBJ1-4; D is ambiguous. CDR1 SQVTM and CDR2 ANQGSEA come from the germline V gene. Trimming shortened V by 3 bases and J by 13 bases, and 15 bases separated the two germline ends. CDR3 length: 12 residues. Here the CDR3 reads CSVEVGGVGLFF. The CDR3 DNA reads as TGCAGCGTTGAGGTAGGCGGTGTAGGACTGTTTTTT.

This chain connects TRBV27 to TRBJ2-7, with D possibly being TRBD1 (7 bases). The CDR3 loop spans 15 amino acids. The germline V and J ends were trimmed by 1 base and 4 bases, with 14 bases remaining between them. Per the germline V gene, CDR1 is MNHEY and CDR2 is SMNVEV (reference sequence). The CDR3 spells CASSLLEGAIYEQYF. The CDR3, as DNA: TGTGCCAGCAGTTTATTGGAGGGGGCGATTTACGAGCAGTACTTC.

The V gene is TRBV7-9, the J gene TRBJ2-7, with 11 nucleotides matching TRBD2. Germline lookup yields CDR1 SEHNR and CDR2 FQNEAQ (reference sequence). The V segment lost 5 bases and the J segment 1 base; nucleotides outside the gene matches: 7. The CDR3 extends over 16 amino acids. CDR3 nucleotide sequence: TGTGCCAGCAGCCTTAGGACTAGCGGGCCTTCCTACGAGCAGTACTTC. This gives the protein CASSLRTSGPSYEQYF.

This chain links TRBV2 with TRBJ2-2; perhaps TRBD2 as D (6 bases). With 8 bases removed from V and 6 bases from J, the gap between germline ends came to 10 bases. Germline V CDR1 and CDR2: SNHLY, FYNNEI. The CDR3 spans 12 residues. This chain's CDR3 is CASDGGSGELFF. CDR3 nucleotides: TGTGCCAGCGATGGGGGGTCCGGGGAGCTGTTTTTT.